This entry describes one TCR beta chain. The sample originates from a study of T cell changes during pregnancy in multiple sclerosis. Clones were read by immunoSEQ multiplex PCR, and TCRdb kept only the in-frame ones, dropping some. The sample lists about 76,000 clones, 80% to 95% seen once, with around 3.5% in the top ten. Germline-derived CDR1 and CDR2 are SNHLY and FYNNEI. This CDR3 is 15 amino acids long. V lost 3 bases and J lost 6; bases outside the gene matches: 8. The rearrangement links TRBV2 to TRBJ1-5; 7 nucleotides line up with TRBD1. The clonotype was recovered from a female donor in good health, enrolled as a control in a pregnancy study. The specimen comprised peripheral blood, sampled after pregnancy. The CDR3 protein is CASSDRGGWVQPQHF. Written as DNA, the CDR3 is TGTGCCAGCAGTGATCGAGGGGGCTGGGTTCAGCCCCAGCATTTT.